This T cell receptor beta chain was documented in a study of radiotherapy plus CTLA-4 blockade in lung cancer. For the study at large: Among patients, 15% to 20% showed objective responses, and around 30% had disease control. Study results and limitations: Radiotherapy with ipilimumab was followed by blood expansion of tumor-derived clones.

Assay: immunoSEQ multiplex PCR; the TCRdb copy retains only in-frame clones and omits some. The sample lists 25,000 to 35,000 clones, roughly 80% seen once, with 7% to 9.5% in the top ten. The germline V gene has CDR1 MRHNA and CDR2 SNTAGT. The CDR3 runs 13 residues. The germline V and J ends were trimmed by 6 bases and 1 base, with 9 bases remaining between them. For this clone: Its antigen is as yet unknown.

The sequence was obtained from a human donor with non-small cell lung cancer who had stable disease on radiotherapy plus ipilimumab. The starting material was peripheral blood, obtained from a patient treated with radiotherapy plus ipilimumab. The V gene is TRBV6-4, the J gene TRBJ1-1; the D is unclear. CDR3: CASRMSGNTEAFF. DNA for the CDR3: TGTGCCAGCAGGATGTCAGGGAACACTGAAGCTTTCTTT.